Described below is a single T cell receptor beta chain sequence and its context. As originally analysed: Amplification with reference gene primers provided the estimates of nucleated cell counts. The data were produced by immunoSEQ multiplex PCR, yet TCRdb's version contains in-frame clones alone and is incomplete. D and trimming come from the DNA, and the V and J calls and clone size come from that table. The data show 80,000 to 100,000 clones, approximately 81% seen once. Trimming took 7 bases from V and 5 from J, leaving 8 bases between them. The CDR3 totals 11 residues. The germline gives CDR1 MNHEY, CDR2 SVGAGI. This sample was taken from a study of blood T cell repertoires in COVID-19. Study-wide context: Samples taken during acute and convalescent COVID-19 were collected in the United States, Italy and Spain. In each case, the material was cDNA or gDNA derived from T cells, B-cell-depleted T cells, or PBMCs.

The chain combines TRBV6-5 with TRBJ1-1; D is unclear. Input material: peripheral blood. This TCR came from a man aged 60 to 69 with acute or convalescent COVID-19. CDR3 residues: CASKWRTEAFF. The CDR3 DNA follows: TGTGCCAGCAAATGGAGAACTGAAGCTTTCTTT.